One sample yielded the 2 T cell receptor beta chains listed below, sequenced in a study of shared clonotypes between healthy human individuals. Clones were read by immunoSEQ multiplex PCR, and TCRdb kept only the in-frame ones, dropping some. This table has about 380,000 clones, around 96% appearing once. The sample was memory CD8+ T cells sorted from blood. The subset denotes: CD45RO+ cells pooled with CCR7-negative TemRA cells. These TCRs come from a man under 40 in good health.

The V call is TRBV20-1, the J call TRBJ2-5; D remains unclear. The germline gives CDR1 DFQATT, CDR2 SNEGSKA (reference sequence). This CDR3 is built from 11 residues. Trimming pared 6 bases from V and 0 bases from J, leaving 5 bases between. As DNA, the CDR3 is TGCAGTGCAGGGTACCAAGAGACCCAGTACTTC. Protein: CSAGYQETQYF.

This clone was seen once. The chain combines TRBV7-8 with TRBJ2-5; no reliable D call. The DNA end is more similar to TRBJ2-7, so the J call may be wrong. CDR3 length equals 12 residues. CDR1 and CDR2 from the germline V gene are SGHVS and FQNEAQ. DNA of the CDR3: TGTGCCAGCAGCGACACCTTCTACGAGCAGTACTTC. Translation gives CASSDTFYEQYF.